Listed below are T cell receptor beta chains from one sample, sequenced in a study of T cell responses to AZD1222 COVID-19 vaccine. Generated by immunoSEQ multiplex PCR, the TCRdb table keeps only in-frame clones and is missing some. The table includes about 54,000 clones, around 89% detected once. This sample comprised peripheral blood, obtained 28 days after the second AZD1222 dose. The receptors stem from an adult who received the AZD1222 COVID-19 vaccine. Both conserved end residues are trimmed from each CDR3.

V,J,CDR3
TRBV7-2,TRBJ1-2,ASSYVVDYGYT
TRBV9,TRBJ2-7,ASSVDGGREQY
TRBV9,TRBJ2-1,ASSVALALGEQF
TRBV30,TRBJ2-7,AWGMEGAGLSNEQY
TRBV7-8,TRBJ2-5,ASSLQTKWTDQETQY
TRBV9,TRBJ2-1,ASSPRTSGFGYNEQF
TRBV7-2,TRBJ2-1,ASSLEVAGGRSEQF
TRBV19,TRBJ2-2,ASSPGLAGGYPNTGELF
TRBV6-1,TRBJ1-5,ASSEGVGQPQH
TRBV4-3,TRBJ1-1,ASSQEIVTVNTEAF
TRBV19,TRBJ1-2,ASSPDREDYGYT
TRBV20-1,TRBJ2-5,SAPLGETQY
TRBV6-5,TRBJ2-2,ASSQMTSMAGELF
TRBV11-2,TRBJ1-2,ASSSSSGSYGYT
TRBV19,TRBJ1-4,ASSIERKEKLF
TRBV24-1,TRBJ2-2,ATSGRGFDPGELF